In its sample, the clone carrying this T cell receptor (beta chain) was seen many times. Its antigen is unidentified. The sample originates from a study of regulatory T cells in long-lasting Graves disease. Documented time point: persistent/refractory GD, antithyroid drugs over 5 years with positive TRAb. The TCR library used RNA extracted from PBMCs. It was American Thyroid Association guidelines that determined Graves' disease diagnosis. The CDR3 loop spans 13 amino acids. V was cut by 3 bases and J by 7 bases, with 12 bases left in between. Germline CDR1 and CDR2: SGHTA and FQGNSA. Study conclusions and caveats: Accuracy was possibly reduced by small sample size. Persistent disease samples used TRBV28, TRBJ1-2 and TRBJ2-5 preferentially.

Through Arm-PCR of CDR3 regions and iRepertoire HTBI primers, TCR beta libraries were built. Per the authors' pipeline: The samples included 62 TRBV and 14 to 15 TRBJ segments. TCRdb re-called the multiplex PCR reads through MiXCR, storing one row per CDR3 protein. Here the V and J calls rest on TCRdb's processing, not on the authors' analysis. Among about 470,000 distinct CDR3 sequences, 20% to 25% were seen once, and the ten largest hold 6.5% to 9%. The chain joins TRBV7-2 to TRBJ1-1; D ambiguous. The TCR originated in a female donor with Graves disease. The sample in question was peripheral blood mononuclear cells (PBMCs), obtained when the disease was refractory, from a patient treated with antithyroid drugs. The CDR3 spells CASSLTQNHEAFF. The CDR3 nucleotides are TGTGCCAGCAGCTTGACACAGAATCATGAAGCTTTCTTT.